One and the same sample provided the 8 T cell receptor beta chains below, sequenced in a study of T-cell reconstitution after alpha-beta-depleted transplantation in children. During its preparation, the TCRbeta library received unique molecular identifiers. TCRdb called the PCR reads again in MiXCR, with one record for every CDR3 protein. The data contain around 15,000 distinct CDR3 sequences, approximately 5.3% of them singletons. Specimen: PBMCs, collected before TCRalphabeta/CD19-depleted stem cell transplant. These receptor sequences come from a boy aged 5-17 years with acute lymphoblastic leukemia, due to receive a stem cell transplant.

At least ten counts were recorded for this clonotype. The chain links TRBV28 to TRBJ2-1, with D hard to call. In germline, CDR1 is MDHEN, CDR2 SYDVKM. This CDR3 is 11 amino acids long. V lost 10 bases and J 5 bases, leaving 9 bases between the germline ends. In DNA form, the CDR3 reads TGTGCCACCCACGATGACAATGAGCAGTTCTTC. Amino acids: CATHDDNEQFF.

The chain links TRBV6-2 or TRBV6-3 to TRBJ1-5; D might be TRBD1 (5 bases). The CDR3 consists of 12 residues. V was trimmed by 11 bases and J by 6 bases, leaving 14 bases between them. Germline loops: CDR1 MNHEY, CDR2 SVGEGT. Here the CDR3 reads CAGGGELQPQHF. CDR3 nucleotides: TGTGCCGGGGGGGGGGAGCTTCAGCCCCAGCATTTT.

By its share, this clonotype is medium-sized. The V call is TRBV7-9, the J call TRBJ1-6; 7 bases are shared with TRBD1. Germline loops: CDR1 SEHNR, CDR2 FQNEAQ (reference sequence). The V segment lost 5 bases and the J segment 10 bases; nucleotides outside the gene matches: 14. This CDR3 has 16 amino acids. CDR3 sequence (DNA): TGTGCCAGCAGCCGCAGACCCCGGGACAGTTTATCACCCCTCCACTTT. This sequence encodes CASSRRPRDSLSPLHF.

This clonotype occurred many times. The CDR3 nucleotides are TGTGCCAGCAGCCACACCCGGACGGGCGGGGAGCTGTTTTTT. Encoded protein: CASSHTRTGGELFF. The chain has TRBV9 and TRBJ2-2; D is ambiguous. Trimming removed 4 bases from V and 7 bases from J, with 14 bases in between. Germline CDR1 and CDR2: SGDLS and YYNGEE. The CDR3 sequence is 14 residues long.

In its sample, this clonotype was seen many times. V is TRBV20-1 and J is TRBJ1-3, with TRBD1 as a possible D gene (6 bases). The CDR3 is 15 amino acids. CDR1 is DFQATT and CDR2 is SNEGSKA in the germline V gene (reference sequence). The V end was cut by 6 bases, the J end by 0 bases, with 15 bases between. CDR3 sequence (DNA): TGCAGTGCCAAATCCACAGGGTTCTCTGGAAACACCATATATTTT. Amino acids: CSAKSTGFSGNTIYF.

This clonotype has at least ten counts. This chain uses TRBV9 with TRBJ1-3; no clear D. Trimming pared 4 bases from V and 5 bases from J, leaving 16 bases between. The length of the CDR3 is 15 residues. Germline CDR1 SGDLS, CDR2 YYNGEE. The CDR3 DNA reads TGTGCCAGCAGCTTTCGACACCCTGGGAGAAACACCATATATTTT. Its protein product is CASSFRHPGRNTIYF.

This clonotype was observed many times. The V gene is TRBV12-3 or TRBV12-4, the J gene TRBJ1-2; D might be TRBD1 (6 bases). This CDR3 comprises 14 residues. Trimming took off 6 bases at V and 5 bases at J, with 16 bases between the two ends. The CDR3 nucleotides are TGTGCCAGCAGCACGGGGGCATTCCGTTATGGCTACACCTTC. Protein product: CASSTGAFRYGYTF.

This clonotype was seen ten or more times. The V gene is TRBV15, the J gene TRBJ1-2; possible D gene TRBD1, 5 bases. This CDR3 contains 16 residues. Trimming removed 7 bases from V and 4 bases from J, with 22 bases in between. Germline assignment: CDR1 LNHNV and CDR2 YYDKDF (reference sequence). In DNA, the CDR3 is TGTGCCACCACCCCGGCCCAGGGTAGGGATGTCTATGGCTACACCTTC. This translates into CATTPAQGRDVYGYTF.